This T cell receptor beta chain was sequenced in a study of T cell clonotyping in hematopoietic cell transplantation (dated by TCRdb to about 2021). About the study as a whole: A total of about 140 blood samples were gathered in the study from approximately 32 consecutive transplant recipients along with their related donors. Recruitment of patients was conducted between late 2015 and January 2017, and follow-up was continued until late 2020 or death.

The junction carries 13 bases between V and J, which are trimmed by 3 bases and 10 bases respectively. CDR1 and CDR2 are read off the germline V gene as SGHDT and YYEEEE. The CDR3 starts with the cysteine, ends with the phenylalanine, and has 12 residues. Kept here is only the CDR3 DNA, which spans 36 bases and is read in frame from base 1. About this clone: Its specific antigen is unknown. Nothing much larger sits one base from this clone, and base qualities are not available.

Overall study results and their limits: Broader TCR repertoire diversity after transplant was predicted by Inverse Simpson Index values from donors and from recipients before transplant. Recipient repertoires showed only a small fraction of overlap with donor repertoires, and over 97% appeared de novo at the given depth. Sample size was limited, and cells were not sorted, so CD4 and CD8 repertoire contributions could not be separated. A decrease in recipient TCR diversity was observed after transplant, and a progressive increase in pathologically expanded clonotypes was seen from day 30 to day 180.

With the immunoSEQ assay, which is a bias-controlled multiplex PCR relying on V- and J-specific primers, TCR beta CDR3 regions were amplified from genomic DNA. In a second PCR step, a proprietary barcode and Illumina adapter sequences were attached to the CDR3 amplicons. CDR3 libraries were sequenced on an Illumina MiSeq instrument. In the paper's pipeline: Export and quality control were performed with immunoSEQ Analyzer 3.0, and downstream analyses were performed with R Bioconductor and Immunarch. Only productive rearrangements in the normalized downsampled data set were used to calculate repertoire metrics. In the normalized cohort, a clonotype counted as pathologically expanded if the clonotype was larger than 5 templates. The Inverse Simpson Index was used to measure repertoire diversity. The non-normalized data set was used for CMV-specificity analyses so that all clonotypes could be captured. TCRdb took over this immuneACCESS table, retaining in-frame rearrangements with V and J assigned. Such tables are incomplete; in checked studies, under half of the missing clones stem from an unresolved V gene, and the remainder is unexplained. The V and J calls and the clone size are those of that table, but D and trimming were determined from the DNA. The sample data list under 4,000 clones, and less than 85% of these were observed just once. The biggest ten clones account for 5.9% of the sample.

Taken with the paper, the label for time point translates to: 30 days after allo-HCT. Blood samples were obtained from recipients approximately 28 days before transplant and at days 30, 100 and 180 after transplant. Using Nuclei Lysis Solution, genomic DNA was extracted from unfractionated peripheral blood mononuclear cells that were either fresh or cryopreserved. Sequenced material: peripheral blood mononuclear cells, taken 30 days after allogeneic stem cell transplant. The clonotype originates from a male patient aged 35-55 years who had an allogeneic stem cell transplant from an unrelated donor, so the T cells may come from the graft donor. Some clones in this sample may be carry-over from other donors' samples. Here the chain combines TRBV5-6 and TRBJ1-1, with the D gene too uncertain to name. The bases read TGTGCCAGCAGCTATTACGACCGACGAGCTTTCTTT. Translated, it reads CASSYYDRRAFF.